This entry concerns a single TCR beta chain. TCRdb keeps only in-frame clones here, not all; method: immunoSEQ multiplex PCR. The repertoire holds hundreds of thousands of clones, with around 87% as singletons. This entry comes from a study of blood T cell repertoires in COVID-19. Study in general: Samples of COVID-19 (acute and convalescent) were obtained from the United States, Italy and Spain. PBMCs, B-cell-depleted T cells, or T cells were the source of the cDNA or gDNA that made up the material.

Participants were aged roughly 18 to 90 years, lived in around 22 US areas, and enrolled virtually. The length of the CDR3 is 15 residues. The germline CDR1 and CDR2 sequences are LNHDA and SQIVND (reference sequence). Trimming pared 3 bases from V and 2 bases from J, leaving 12 bases between. Sequences were obtained from PBMCs or T cells enriched from blood (not recorded which). The receptor's source is a man aged 35 to 55 in a cohort exposed to, infected with or recovered from COVID-19 (not recorded which). The chain couples TRBV19 to TRBJ2-3; a weak D match, TRBD2 (6 bases). The CDR3 region has the DNA TGTGCCAGTAGTATGTGGGGGAGGCCCACAGATACGCAGTATTTT. It is translated as CASSMWGRPTDTQYF.